This T cell receptor (beta chain) comes out of a study of cytomegalovirus exposure and HLA in healthy donors. Use of 60 Vbeta and 13 Jbeta primers characterized the PCR. The protocol was immunoSEQ multiplex PCR, while the TCRdb copy is restricted to in-frame clones and leaves out a portion. The ten top clones account for 1.5% to 1.8%, within a sample of about 130,000 clones. V lost 5 bases to trimming and J lost 13 bases; unmatched junction nucleotides: 4. Germline V CDR1 and CDR2: SGDLS, YYNGEE. CDR3 length: 12 residues. Sequencing input: PBMCs. The origin of this receptor is a woman between 40 and 55 years old in good health and CMV-seronegative. The chain links TRBV9 to TRBJ1-6, with TRBD1 identical over 9 bases. The CDR3 DNA reads TGTGCCAGCAGGACAGGGGGTGAGCCCCTCCACTTT. Translated: CASRTGGEPLHF.